This T cell receptor (beta chain) came from a study of CD8 T cells in ankylosing spondylitis. From the 5' RACE reads, TCRdb called clonotypes with MiXCR, one entry per CDR3 protein. The table has about 240,000 distinct CDR3 sequences, roughly 8.6% seen once; the top ten hold under 7.5%. In its sample, this clonotype was seen a few times. At one end the junction does not follow the germline gene, possibly because of a read error. The CDR3 is 14 residues long. Looked up from germline, CDR1 is SGDLS and CDR2 is YYNGEE. The V gene is TRBV9, the J gene TRBJ2-1; D possibly corresponds to TRBD1 (6 bases). This sequence was found in a male donor with ankylosing spondylitis or in good health (not recorded which). The sequenced sample consisted of blood, either unsorted or a sorted T cell fraction (not recorded which). For the CDR3, the DNA is TGTGCCAGCAGCGAACCGATCCCTGGGGGCGCCGTACACTTC. It encodes CASSEPIPGGAVHF. Combining the CDR3 with reference TRBV9 and TRBJ2-1 gives the whole variable domain DSGVTQTPKHLITATGQRVTLRCSPRSGDLSVYWYQQSLDQGLQFLIQYYNGEERAKGNILERFSAQQFPDLHSELNLSSLELGDSALYFCASSEPIPGGAVHFGPGTRLTVL.